Described below is a single TCR beta chain sequence and its context. In the study's own analysis: From reference gene primer amplification, estimates of nucleated cell counts were derived. The protocol was immunoSEQ multiplex PCR, while the TCRdb copy is restricted to in-frame clones and leaves out a portion. D and trimming were read from the DNA, whereas the V and J calls and clone size are those reported in that table. The sample holds about 220,000 clones, 80% to 90% seen once. This sample is drawn from a study of blood T cell repertoires in COVID-19. The wider study: Researchers got acute and convalescent COVID-19 samples from the United States, Italy and Spain. Nucleic acid was either cDNA or gDNA, and it came from T cells, B-cell-depleted T cells, or PBMCs.

This CDR3 has 13 residues. J lost 0 bases, V lost 6 bases, and 0 bases had no gene match. The specimen sequenced was peripheral blood. The TCR originated in a man aged 30 to 45 with active or convalescent COVID-19. The gene calls are TRBV12-3 or TRBV12-4 and TRBJ1-1, with 8 bases matching TRBD1. The CDR3 is CASSRGLNTEAFF. The CDR3 nucleotides are TGTGCCAGCAGCAGGGGGCTGAACACTGAAGCTTTCTTT.